This T cell receptor beta chain was observed in a study of shared clonotypes between healthy human individuals. The overall study: The plates for each donor numbered three CD4 naive, three CD4 memory, two CD8 naive and one CD8 memory.

An even split of each subset's genomic DNA across several immunoSEQ plates was performed. Profiled with immunoSEQ multiplex PCR; TCRdb holds only in-frame clones, not every one. The sample has approximately 2,300,000 clones, around 92% seen once. Broader study findings: Despite large depth, rarefaction showed incomplete sorted-subset sequencing. Among the subsets, naive ones generally showed larger estimated richness than memory ones.

About this clone: Its matching antigen is unknown.

The V end was cut by 2 bases, the J end by 0 bases, with 5 bases between. CDR1 and CDR2 (germline): LNHDA, SQIVND (reference sequence). The CDR3 has 14 residues. Sequences were obtained from naive CD4+ T cells from PBMCs. This sample's subset: CD45RA+ positively selected. The chain has TRBV19 and TRBJ1-5; no clear D. This clonotype was obtained from a man aged 18 to 29 in good health. Some clones in this sample may be carry-over from other donors' samples. The CDR3 DNA is TGTGCCAGTAGTATAATCTATAGCAATCAGCCCCAGCATTTT. Its translation: CASSIIYSNQPQHF.